Following are 15 T cell receptor beta chains from one sample sequenced in a study of blood T cell repertoires in COVID-19. Libraries were prepared by immunoSEQ multiplex PCR; TCRdb keeps only in-frame clonotypes and omits some of them. Of about 50,000 clones in the sample, 85% to 90% were seen once. Sequenced input: peripheral blood. The receptors come from an older woman with acute or convalescent COVID-19.

This chain uses TRBV11-3 with TRBJ2-1; 7 bases are shared with TRBD1. Unmatched junction bases numbered 10, after V lost 5 bases and J lost 6 bases. The CDR3 is made up of 15 amino acids. Germline V gene sequence: CDR1 SGHNT, CDR2 YENEEA. This CDR3 is CASSPGVRQGNEQFF. The CDR3 nucleotides are TGTGCCAGCAGCCCAGGGGTGAGACAGGGCAATGAGCAGTTCTTC.

The chain combines TRBV2 with TRBJ1-6; D unresolved. The CDR3 has 13 amino acids. Germline V CDR1 and CDR2: SNHLY, FYNNEI. Deletions cut 5 bases from V and 5 bases from J, with 7 bases between. The CDR3 loop is CASSRENNSPLHF. The CDR3 region has the DNA TGTGCCAGCAGTAGAGAGAATAATTCACCCCTCCACTTT.

The table lists this clone with a few counts. DNA for the CDR3: TGCAGCGTCGTGGGGGACAGGGTCGGCTACACCTTC. Translation: CSVVGDRVGYTF. The chain carries TRBV29-1 and TRBJ1-2; 9 nucleotides match TRBD1. The V segment lost 6 bases and the J segment 8 bases; nucleotides outside the gene matches: 7. Per germline, CDR1 SQVTM and CDR2 ANQGSEA. There are 12 residues in the CDR3.

This chain connects TRBV5-1 to TRBJ1-6, with D unclear. Trimming cost V 0 bases and J 7 bases, with 8 bases left between them. Per the germline V gene, CDR1 is SGHRS and CDR2 is YFSETQ. There are 14 residues in the CDR3. CDR3 sequence (DNA): TGCGCCAGCAGCTTGGACTCGCGAAATTCACCCCTCCACTTT. Its protein product is CASSLDSRNSPLHF.

V and J are TRBV5-1 and TRBJ1-3; 7 nucleotides match TRBD1. This CDR3 spans 16 amino acids. After removal of 4 bases from V and 5 bases from J, the junction contained 12 bases not matched to a gene. Germline CDR1 and CDR2: SGHRS and YFSETQ. The CDR3 coding sequence is TGCGCCAGCAGCGATGACCGACAGGGATTGAGAAACACCATATATTTT. This sequence encodes CASSDDRQGLRNTIYF.

The count of this clone is one. This chain joins TRBV27 and TRBJ2-3; 9 bases align to TRBD2. The V and J ends lost 2 bases and 4 bases, in that order; junction bases with no gene match: 1. This CDR3 contains 14 residues. Germline CDR1 reads MNHEY; CDR2 reads SMNVEV (reference sequence). The CDR3 DNA sequence: TGTGCCAGCAGTTTAGCGGGGGGGCCAGATACGCAGTATTTT. It encodes CASSLAGGPDTQYF.

V gene TRBV7-9 combines with J gene TRBJ2-5; no clear D gene. V dropped 5 bases and J dropped 12 bases, with 7 bases sitting between them. The CDR3 length is 9 residues. The germline CDR1 and CDR2 sequences are SEHNR and FQNEAQ (reference sequence). CDR3 in DNA: TGTGCCAGCAGCCCTAACGAGTACTTC. As protein: CASSPNEYF.

This chain links TRBV4-3 with TRBJ1-6, with a tentative D call TRBD1 (5 bases). The CDR3 totals 20 residues. In germline, CDR1 is LGHNA, CDR2 YSLEER. V lost 0 bases and J lost 0, with 18 bases in between. CDR3 sequence reads: CASSQDLADRTGSYNSPLHF. The CDR3 coding sequence is TGCGCCAGCAGCCAAGATCTTGCCGATCGTACAGGCTCCTATAATTCACCCCTCCACTTT.

This chain links TRBV2 with TRBJ2-7, with D perhaps TRBD2 (5 bases). The germline V gene has CDR1 SNHLY and CDR2 FYNNEI. The CDR3 is made up of 14 amino acids. Deletions cut 8 bases from V and 1 base from J, with 15 bases between. DNA of the CDR3: TGTGCCAGCCGCAAGGTAGCGCCGTCCTACGAGCAGTACTTC. Its protein product is CASRKVAPSYEQYF.

The chain has TRBV30 and TRBJ2-1; tentative D call: TRBD2 (5 bases). The CDR3 has 15 amino acids. The germline gives CDR1 GTSNPN, CDR2 SVGIG (reference sequence). Deletions cut 2 bases from V and 0 bases from J, with 11 bases between. For the CDR3, the DNA is TGTGCCTGGAGTCCGGACTCGAGCTCCTACAATGAGCAGTTCTTC. Protein: CAWSPDSSSYNEQFF.

CDR3 nucleotide sequence: TGTGCCTCGAAGGACAGGAGGAACACCGGGGAGCTGTTTTTT. Protein product: CASKDRRNTGELFF. The V call is TRBV2, the J call TRBJ2-2, with TRBD1 matching 7 bases. This CDR3 contains 14 residues. CDR1 and CDR2 (germline): SNHLY, FYNNEI. J gave up 1 base and V 11 bases, and 7 bases lay outside the gene matches.

In its sample, this clone was seen once. The chain is built from TRBV27 and TRBJ1-5; D is undetermined. This CDR3 region has 12 residues. Deletions cut 3 bases from V and 5 bases from J, with 5 bases between. Per germline, CDR1 MNHEY and CDR2 SMNVEV (reference sequence). CDR3: CASSFPDQPQHF. In nucleotides, the CDR3 is TGTGCCAGCAGTTTCCCCGATCAGCCCCAGCATTTT.

The chain couples TRBV2 to TRBJ2-3; 7 bases are a match to TRBD2. CDR1 SNHLY and CDR2 FYNNEI come from the germline V gene. There are 17 residues in the CDR3. After removal of 4 bases from V and 5 bases from J, the junction contained 15 bases not matched to a gene. The CDR3 loop reads CASSGAGAGPSRDTQYF. The CDR3 region has the DNA TGTGCCAGCAGTGGGGCGGGAGCGGGGCCCTCCAGAGATACGCAGTATTTT.

This chain uses TRBV3-1 (or the pseudogene TRBV3-2) with TRBJ2-3; 7 positions match TRBD2. The trim removed 4 bases at V and 4 bases at J, leaving 14 bases unmatched. This CDR3 region has 17 residues. Germline lookup yields CDR1 LGHDT and CDR2 YNNKEL (reference sequence). This chain's CDR3 is CASSPTGGVPKADTQYF. The DNA for the CDR3 is TGTGCCAGCAGCCCGACGGGAGGCGTCCCGAAGGCAGATACGCAGTATTTT.

CDR3 protein: CASSLSGGVGYGYTF. Here the CDR3 DNA reads TGTGCCAGCAGCTTAAGCGGGGGTGTCGGCTATGGCTACACCTTC. V is TRBV7-8 and J is TRBJ1-2, with D perhaps matching TRBD1 (5 bases). This CDR3 has 15 amino acids. Germline V gene sequence: CDR1 SGHVS, CDR2 FQNEAQ. V was cut by 2 bases and J by 4 bases, with 14 bases left in between.